The clone carrying this TCR beta chain was picked up a small number of times. The data belong to a study of cytomegalovirus exposure and HLA in healthy donors. The PCR made use of 60 Vbeta and 13 Jbeta primers. The data were produced by immunoSEQ multiplex PCR, yet TCRdb's version contains in-frame clones alone and is incomplete. The sample has about 90,000 clones; 67% are singletons. Trimming left V 4 bases short and J 7 bases short, with 7 bases between. Germline CDR1 reads LGHNA; CDR2 reads YSLEER. This CDR3 has 12 residues. This receptor was obtained from a man aged 25 to 40 in good health and CMV-seronegative. The material sequenced was PBMCs. This chain joins TRBV4-3 and TRBJ2-2; D is unclear. CDR3 residues: CASSRGNGELFF. CDR3 nucleotide sequence: TGCGCCAGCAGCCGCGGTAACGGGGAGCTGTTTTTT.